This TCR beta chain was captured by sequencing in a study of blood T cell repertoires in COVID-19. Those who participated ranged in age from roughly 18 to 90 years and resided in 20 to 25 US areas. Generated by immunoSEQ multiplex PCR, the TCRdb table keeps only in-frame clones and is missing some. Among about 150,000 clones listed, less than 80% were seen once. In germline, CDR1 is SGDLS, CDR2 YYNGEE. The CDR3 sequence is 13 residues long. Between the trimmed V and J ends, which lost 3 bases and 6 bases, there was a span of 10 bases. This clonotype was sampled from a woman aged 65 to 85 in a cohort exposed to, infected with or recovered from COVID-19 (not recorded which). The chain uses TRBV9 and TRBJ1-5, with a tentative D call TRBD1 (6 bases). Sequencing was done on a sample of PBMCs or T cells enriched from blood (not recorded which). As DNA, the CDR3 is TGTGCCAGCAGCGCGACAGGTCTTCAGCCCCAGCATTTT. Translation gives CASSATGLQPQHF.